This TCR beta chain stems from a study of T cells after yellow fever vaccination. About the research overall: The fractions with low cell numbers were processed using SMART-Seq v4 Ultra Low Input. Findings of the study overall: There was a possibility that FACS-sorted repertoires contained abundant clonotypes contaminating from the bulk population. Most clones from primary vaccination resurfaced after the booster (around 97% CD4, approximately 88% CD8).

This clonotype was counted a few times. Its target is not known. TCR cDNA, made by 5'RACE template switching, carried an added universal primer site and UMIs. TCRdb used MiXCR to reprocess the 5' RACE reads, holding one entry per CDR3 protein. Among a few hundred thousand distinct CDR3 sequences listed, around 21% were seen once. V lost 6 bases, J lost 0 bases, and 2 bases stayed unmatched. The CDR3 runs to 14 residues. Germline V lookup: CDR1 MDHEN, CDR2 SYDVKM. This rearrangement joins TRBV28 to TRBJ2-3; 8 bases fit TRBD2. This TCR was sampled from a man in his thirties or forties who received the YFV17D yellow fever vaccine. The sequencing used PBMCs, collected 15 days after the yellow fever booster vaccination. The CDR3 nucleotides read TGTGCCAGCAGGCCTAGCGGGAGCACAGATACGCAGTATTTT. Protein: CASRPSGSTDTQYF. Complete variable domain (other parts from reference TRBV28 and TRBJ2-3): DVKVTQSSRYLVKRTGEKVFLECVQDMDHENMFWYRQDPGLGLRLIYFSYDVKMKEKGDIPEGYSVSREKKERFSLILESASTNQTSMYLCASRPSGSTDTQYFGPGTRLTVL.